This paragraph reports one T cell receptor beta chain. Methods used by the authors: Cell counts per sample came from amplifying reference gene primers. Assay used: immunoSEQ multiplex PCR; TCRdb lists only in-frame clones, some missing. V and J calls plus clone size are reproduced from that table; the DNA served to infer D and trimming. This table has about 240,000 clones, roughly 85% appearing once. In germline, CDR1 is SGHAT, CDR2 FQNNGV. V was clipped by 3 bases and J by 5 bases, with 16 bases between them. The CDR3 length is 15 residues. During active infection, Seattle patients enrolled and were then monitored through disease. The data were taken from a study of blood T cell repertoires in COVID-19. Overall study context: COVID-19 samples from acute and convalescent phases originated in the United States, Italy and Spain. PBMCs, B-cell-depleted T cells, or T cells were the source of the cDNA or gDNA that made up the material.

This chain links TRBV11-2 with TRBJ1-1; D may be TRBD1 (6 bases). The receptor was isolated from a man aged 50 to 59 with COVID-19, enrolled during active disease. The source material was peripheral blood. The CDR3 is CASSLQQGGGTEAFF. The DNA of the CDR3 is TGTGCCAGCAGCTTGCAACAGGGCGGAGGTACTGAAGCTTTCTTT.